This T cell receptor beta chain appears in the sequencing data of a study of CD8+CD57+ T cells in acquired aplastic anemia listed by TCRdb under 2018. In the study overall: On average, sorted CD4+ and CD8+ cells yielded 3 to 4 ug of extracted DNA, with a range of about 0.19 to 30 ug. Mean read counts for healthy donor samples were approximately 10 million for CD4+ cells and 11.0 million for CD8+ cells. The research as a whole found: Fewer than 35 CD8+ CDR3 sequences were found to be shared between patients and controls, but these sequences appeared to be highly expressed in patients and within the immunodominant clones of the patients. Between patients and healthy controls, no significant difference in CD8+ Simpson's diversity was found (P=0.060).

Spanning cysteine to phenylalanine, the CDR3 consists of 16 amino acids. Just the 48-base CDR3 DNA is kept, in frame starting at base 1. The V end loses 4 bases and the J end loses 3 bases, and a stretch of 17 bases separates them. The germline V gene (reference sequence) specifies LGHDT as CDR1 and YNNKEL as CDR2. Profiling of TCR beta VDJ combinations and CDR3 sequences used genomic DNA as the template. TCR repertoire sequencing was run on an Illumina HiSeq 2000. Per the original workflow: Repertoires were assessed using TRBV/TRBJ rearrangement plots, CDR3 size and DJ length profiles, and Simpson's diversity index. The most abundant DNA sequence in the deep sequencing data was defined as the immunodominant clone. CDR3 amino acid sequences were screened for sharing across subjects and compared with published repertoires and the VDJdb database. Using fastp trimming at Q25 and MiXCR clonotype assembly, TCRdb reanalyzed the public sequencing data and kept in-frame beta chains. Rows are combined by CDR3 protein, so each entry shows the most common genes and DNA. TCRdb, not the original authors, processed these V and J calls. Here the sample has fewer than 150,000 distinct CDR3 sequences; around 46% occur a single time. The ten largest clones capture under 3% of the sample.

The study deep-sequenced TCR repertoires of sorted CD4+ and CD8+ blood T cells from severe aplastic anemia patients and healthy subjects. Ficoll-Paque density gradient centrifugation was used to isolate peripheral blood mononuclear cells. Before DNA extraction, CD4+ and CD8+ T cells were sorted with FACS or magnetic beads. This clonotype was detected many times. This clone's antigen is unknown. Per-nucleotide qualities are absent, and no much larger clonotype sits a single base away. The receptor comes from a human donor in good health, serving as a control. The chain couples TRBV3-1 to TRBJ2-3; TRBD2 is a weak D gene call, 6 bases matching. What was sequenced was sorted CD4+, CD8+, or CD8+CD57+ T cells (not recorded which) from PBMCs. CDR3 protein: CASSLAGGMSTDTQYF. The sequenced DNA: TGTGCCAGCAGCCTCGCGGGCGGGATGTCTACAGATACGCAGTATTTT.